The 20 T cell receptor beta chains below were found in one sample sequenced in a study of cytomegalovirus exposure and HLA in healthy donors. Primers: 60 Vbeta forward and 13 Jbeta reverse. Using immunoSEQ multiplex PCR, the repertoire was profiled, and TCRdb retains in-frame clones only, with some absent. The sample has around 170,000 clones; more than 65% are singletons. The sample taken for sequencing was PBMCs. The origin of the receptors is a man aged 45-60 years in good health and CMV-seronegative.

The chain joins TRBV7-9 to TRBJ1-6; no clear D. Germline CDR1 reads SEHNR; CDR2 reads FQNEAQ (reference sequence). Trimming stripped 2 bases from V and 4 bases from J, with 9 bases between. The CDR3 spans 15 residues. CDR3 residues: CASSLFANYNSPLHF. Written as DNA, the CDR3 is TGTGCCAGCAGCTTATTTGCGAATTATAATTCACCCCTCCACTTT.

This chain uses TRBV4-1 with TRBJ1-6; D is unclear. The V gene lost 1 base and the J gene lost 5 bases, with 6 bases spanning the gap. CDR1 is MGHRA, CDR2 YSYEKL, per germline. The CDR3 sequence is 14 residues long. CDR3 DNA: TGCGCCAGCAGCCAAGGGGCGAATAATTCACCCCTCCACTTT. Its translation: CASSQGANNSPLHF.

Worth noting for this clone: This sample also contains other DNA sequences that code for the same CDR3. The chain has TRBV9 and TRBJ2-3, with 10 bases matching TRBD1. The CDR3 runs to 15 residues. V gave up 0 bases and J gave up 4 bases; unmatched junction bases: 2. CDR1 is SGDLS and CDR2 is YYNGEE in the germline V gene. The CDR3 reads CASSVEGTGADTQYF. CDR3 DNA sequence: TGTGCCAGCAGCGTAGAGGGGACAGGGGCAGATACGCAGTATTTT. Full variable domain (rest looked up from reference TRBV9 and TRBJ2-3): DSGVTQTPKHLITATGQRVTLRCSPRSGDLSVYWYQQSLDQGLQFLIQYYNGEERAKGNILERFSAQQFPDLHSELNLSSLELGDSALYFCASSVEGTGADTQYFGPGTRLTVL.

CDR3 DNA: TGTGCCAGCAGCCTCGACTCCGGGGGTGGCTACACCTTC. It translates to CASSLDSGGGYTF. The chain combines TRBV5-4 with TRBJ1-2; D possibly corresponds to TRBD1 (5 bases). The CDR3 is 13 amino acids. The ends were cut back, 4 bases at V and 7 bases at J, with 14 bases in the middle. Germline values: CDR1 SGHNT, CDR2 YYREEE (reference sequence).

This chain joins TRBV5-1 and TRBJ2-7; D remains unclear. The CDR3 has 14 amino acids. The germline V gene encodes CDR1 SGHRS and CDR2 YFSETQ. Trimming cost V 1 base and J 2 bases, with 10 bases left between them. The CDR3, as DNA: TGCGCCAGCAGCTTGAATTCGGAGCCCTACGAGCAGTACTTC. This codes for CASSLNSEPYEQYF. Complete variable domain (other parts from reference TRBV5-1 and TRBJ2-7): KAGVTQTPRYLIKTRGQQVTLSCSPISGHRSVSWYQQTPGQGLQFLFEYFSETQRNKGNFPGRFSGRQFSNSRSEMNVSTLELGDSALYLCASSLNSEPYEQYFGPGTRLTVT.

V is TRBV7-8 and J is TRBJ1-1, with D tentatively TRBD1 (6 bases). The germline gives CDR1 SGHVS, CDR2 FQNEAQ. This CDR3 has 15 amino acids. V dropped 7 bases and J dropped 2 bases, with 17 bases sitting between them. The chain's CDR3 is CASTLWGGQNTEAFF. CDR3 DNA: TGTGCCAGCACCCTCTGGGGGGGGCAAAACACTGAAGCTTTCTTT.

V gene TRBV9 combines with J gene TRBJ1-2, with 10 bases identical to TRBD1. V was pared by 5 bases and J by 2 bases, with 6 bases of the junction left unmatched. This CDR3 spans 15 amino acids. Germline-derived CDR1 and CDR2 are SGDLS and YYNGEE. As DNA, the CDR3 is TGTGCCAGCAGATCTTGGACAGGGGGAAACTATGGCTACACCTTC. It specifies CASRSWTGGNYGYTF. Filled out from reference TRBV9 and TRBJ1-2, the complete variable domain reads DSGVTQTPKHLITATGQRVTLRCSPRSGDLSVYWYQQSLDQGLQFLIQYYNGEERAKGNILERFSAQQFPDLHSELNLSSLELGDSALYFCASRSWTGGNYGYTFGSGTRLTVV.

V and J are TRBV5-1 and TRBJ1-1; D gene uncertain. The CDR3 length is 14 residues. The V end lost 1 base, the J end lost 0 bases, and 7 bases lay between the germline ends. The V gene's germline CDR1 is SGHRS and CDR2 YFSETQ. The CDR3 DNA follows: TGCGCCAGCAGCTTGACAAACATGAACACTGAAGCTTTCTTT. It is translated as CASSLTNMNTEAFF.

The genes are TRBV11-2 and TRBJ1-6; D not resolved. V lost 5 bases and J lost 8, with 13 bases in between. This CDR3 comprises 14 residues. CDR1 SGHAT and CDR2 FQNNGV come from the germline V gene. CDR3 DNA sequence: TGTGCCAGCAGCCCACCCAAGCCCTATTCACCCCTCCACTTT. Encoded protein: CASSPPKPYSPLHF.

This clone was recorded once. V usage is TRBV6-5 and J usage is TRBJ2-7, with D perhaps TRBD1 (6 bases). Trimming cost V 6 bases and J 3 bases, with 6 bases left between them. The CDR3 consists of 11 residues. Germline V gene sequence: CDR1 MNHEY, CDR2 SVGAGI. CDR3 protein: CASRGGYEQYF. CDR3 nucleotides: TGTGCCAGCAGAGGGGGCTACGAGCAGTACTTC.

The CDR3 protein is CASSEEGGRTEAFF. The DNA for the CDR3 is TGTGCCAGCAGTGAAGAGGGGGGGCGGACTGAAGCTTTCTTT. The chain couples TRBV2 to TRBJ1-1; a weak D match, TRBD1 (6 bases). The CDR3 contains 14 residues. Germline loops: CDR1 SNHLY, CDR2 FYNNEI. Trimming pared 1 base from V and 5 bases from J, leaving 11 bases between.

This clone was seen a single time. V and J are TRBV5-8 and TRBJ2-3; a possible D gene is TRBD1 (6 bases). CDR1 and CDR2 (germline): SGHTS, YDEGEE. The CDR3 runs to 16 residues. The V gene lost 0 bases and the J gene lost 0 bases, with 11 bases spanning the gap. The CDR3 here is CASSLGQGISTDTQYF. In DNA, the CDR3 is TGTGCCAGCAGCTTGGGTCAGGGGATTAGCACAGATACGCAGTATTTT. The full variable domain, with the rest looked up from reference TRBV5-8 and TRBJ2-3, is EAGVTQSPTHLIKTRGQQATLRCSPISGHTSVYWYQQALGLGLQFLLWYDEGEERNRGNFPPRFSGRQFPNYSSELNVNALELEDSALYLCASSLGQGISTDTQYFGPGTRLTVL.

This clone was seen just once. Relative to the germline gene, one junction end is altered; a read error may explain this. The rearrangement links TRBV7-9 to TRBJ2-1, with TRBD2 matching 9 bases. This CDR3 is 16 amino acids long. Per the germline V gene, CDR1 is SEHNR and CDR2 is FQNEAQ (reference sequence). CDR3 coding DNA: TGTTCCAGCAGCTTGGGCGGGACTAGCATCTACAATGAGCAGTTCTTC. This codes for CSSSLGGTSIYNEQFF.

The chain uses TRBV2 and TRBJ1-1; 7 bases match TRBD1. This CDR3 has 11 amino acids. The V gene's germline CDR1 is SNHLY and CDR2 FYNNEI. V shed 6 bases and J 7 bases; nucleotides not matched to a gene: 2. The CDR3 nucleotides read TGTGCCAGCAGAGGGACAGTTGAAGCTTTCTTT. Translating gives CASRGTVEAFF.

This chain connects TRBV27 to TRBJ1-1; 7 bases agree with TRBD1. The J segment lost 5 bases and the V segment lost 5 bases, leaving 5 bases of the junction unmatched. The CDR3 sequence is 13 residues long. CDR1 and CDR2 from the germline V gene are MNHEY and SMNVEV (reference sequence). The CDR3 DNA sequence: TGTGCCAGCAGTATCCCGGACAGGACTGAAGCTTTCTTT. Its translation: CASSIPDRTEAFF.

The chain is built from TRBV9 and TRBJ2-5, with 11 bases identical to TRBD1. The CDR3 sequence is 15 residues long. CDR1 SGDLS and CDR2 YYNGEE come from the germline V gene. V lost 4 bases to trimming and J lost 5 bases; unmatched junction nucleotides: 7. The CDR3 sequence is CASSPRTGGAETQYF. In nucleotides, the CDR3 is TGTGCCAGCAGCCCTCGGACAGGGGGCGCGGAGACCCAGTACTTC.

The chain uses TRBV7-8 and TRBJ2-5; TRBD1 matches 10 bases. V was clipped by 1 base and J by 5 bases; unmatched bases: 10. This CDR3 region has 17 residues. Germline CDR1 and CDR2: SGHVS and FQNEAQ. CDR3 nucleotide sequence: TGTGCCAGCAGCTTAGAACCCTCGACAGGGGGCGCGGAGACCCAGTACTTC. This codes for CASSLEPSTGGAETQYF.

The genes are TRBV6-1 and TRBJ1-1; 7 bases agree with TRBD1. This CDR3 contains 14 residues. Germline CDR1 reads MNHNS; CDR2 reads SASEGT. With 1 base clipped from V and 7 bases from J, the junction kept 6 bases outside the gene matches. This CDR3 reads CASSEVNRGHEAFF. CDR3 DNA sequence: TGTGCCAGCAGTGAAGTGAACAGGGGCCATGAAGCTTTCTTT.

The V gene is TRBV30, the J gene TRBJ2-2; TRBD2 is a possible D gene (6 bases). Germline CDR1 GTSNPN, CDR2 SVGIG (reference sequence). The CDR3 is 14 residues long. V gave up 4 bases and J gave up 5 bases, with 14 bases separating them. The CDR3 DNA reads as TGTGCCTGGATGTTCGCGGGAAGAACCGGGGAGCTGTTTTTT. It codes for CAWMFAGRTGELFF.

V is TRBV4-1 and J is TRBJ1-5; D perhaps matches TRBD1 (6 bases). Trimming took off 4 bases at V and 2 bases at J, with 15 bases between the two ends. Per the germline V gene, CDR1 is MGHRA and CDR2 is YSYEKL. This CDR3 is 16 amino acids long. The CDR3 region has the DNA TGCGCCAGCAGCCGCATTCAGGGGCAGGGCAATCAGCCCCAGCATTTT. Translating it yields CASSRIQGQGNQPQHF.